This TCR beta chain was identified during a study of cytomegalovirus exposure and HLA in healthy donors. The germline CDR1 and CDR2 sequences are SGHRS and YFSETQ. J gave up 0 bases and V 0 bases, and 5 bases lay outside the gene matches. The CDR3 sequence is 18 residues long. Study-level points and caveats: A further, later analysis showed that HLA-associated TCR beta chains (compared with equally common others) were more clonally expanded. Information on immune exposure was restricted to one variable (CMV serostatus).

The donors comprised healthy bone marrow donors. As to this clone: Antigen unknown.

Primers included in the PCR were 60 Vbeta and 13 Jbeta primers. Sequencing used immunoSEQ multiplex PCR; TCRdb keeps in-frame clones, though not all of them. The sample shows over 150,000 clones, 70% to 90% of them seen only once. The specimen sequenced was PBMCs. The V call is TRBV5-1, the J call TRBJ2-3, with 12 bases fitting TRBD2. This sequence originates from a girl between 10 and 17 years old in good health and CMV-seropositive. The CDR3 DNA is TGCGCCAGCAGCTTGGAATCGCTAGCGGGGGGGAGCACAGATACGCAGTATTTT. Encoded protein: CASSLESLAGGSTDTQYF.